A selection of T cell receptor beta chains follows, all from one sample in a study of blood T cell repertoires in COVID-19. Assay used: immunoSEQ multiplex PCR; TCRdb lists only in-frame clones, some missing. The sample lists some 320,000 clones; about nine tenths were seen once. The specimen was PBMCs or T cells enriched from blood (not recorded which). Receptors were obtained from a woman aged 45-60 years who had been exposed to COVID-19. Both conserved end residues are part of each CDR3. The D gene is left open where the match is weak. Size is omitted from some rows. Given values are once, few, many or a class for expanded clones.

TRBJ2-1	14	NA	NA	TRBV3-1/TRBV3-2	CASSQEGGYNEQFF	TGTGCCAGCAGCCAAGAGGGGGGATACAATGAGCAGTTCTTC
TRBJ1-5	13	NA	TRBD1	TRBV7-2	CASTGQGGQPQHF	TGTGCCAGCACCGGACAGGGGGGCCAGCCCCAGCATTTT
TRBJ1-5	15	NA	NA	TRBV3-1/TRBV3-2	CASSQGEWSNQPQHF	TGTGCCAGCAGCCAAGGGGAGTGGAGCAATCAGCCCCAGCATTTT
TRBJ1-1	15	NA	NA	TRBV21-1	CASSPPQGASTEAFF	TGTGCCAGCAGCCCCCCACAGGGGGCGAGCACTGAAGCTTTCTTT
TRBJ1-4	16	NA	NA	TRBV5-4	CASSWDGSTTNEKLFF	TGTGCCAGCAGCTGGGACGGGAGTACAACTAATGAAAAACTGTTTTTT
TRBJ2-7	14	NA	NA	TRBV6-5	CASSYSRQAYEQYF	TGTGCCAGCAGTTACTCCAGACAAGCCTACGAGCAGTACTTC
TRBJ1-1	14	NA	TRBD1	TRBV6-5	CASRTGQLNTEAFF	TGTGCCAGCAGAACGGGACAGTTGAACACTGAAGCTTTCTTT
TRBJ2-7	14	NA	TRBD1	TRBV7-2	CASSSGQAPYEQYF	TGTGCCAGCAGCTCGGGACAGGCGCCCTACGAGCAGTACTTC
TRBJ2-3	15	few	TRBD2	TRBV19	CASSTGLAGTDTQYF	TGTGCCAGTAGTACGGGACTAGCGGGGACAGATACGCAGTATTTT
TRBJ2-7	14	NA	NA	TRBV5-1	CASNMGGTTYEQYF	TGCGCCAGCAACATGGGGGGAACTACCTACGAGCAGTACTTC
TRBJ1-1	14	NA	NA	TRBV28	CASSRRHREGEAFF	TGTGCCAGCAGTCGCCGGCACCGGGAGGGAGAAGCTTTCTTT
TRBJ2-2	16	once	TRBD1	TRBV10-3	CAISPGQGANTGELFF	TGTGCCATCAGCCCGGGACAGGGGGCGAACACCGGGGAGCTGTTTTTT
TRBJ2-7	13	NA	NA	TRBV7-8	CASSPRVAYEQYF	TGTGCCAGCAGCCCCCGGGTAGCCTACGAGCAGTACTTC
TRBJ1-2	15	NA	TRBD1	TRBV7-9	CASSYPDRANYGYTF	TGTGCCAGCAGCTACCCAGACAGGGCTAACTATGGCTACACCTTC
TRBJ1-2	13	NA	NA	TRBV3-1/TRBV3-2	CASRPFSDYGYTF	TGTGCCAGCAGGCCTTTCAGTGACTATGGCTACACCTTC
TRBJ2-7	12	NA	NA	TRBV23-1	CASSPQGEEQYF	TGCGCCAGCAGTCCACAAGGGGAAGAGCAGTACTTC
TRBJ1-6	15	NA	TRBD1	TRBV5-4	CASSLGQGMNSPLHF	TGTGCCAGCAGCTTGGGACAGGGTATGAATTCACCCCTCCACTTT
TRBJ2-3	17	once	TRBD2	TRBV9	CASSVPLAGALTDTQYF	TGTGCCAGCAGCGTCCCACTAGCGGGGGCTCTCACAGATACGCAGTATTTT
TRBJ1-3	15	NA	NA	TRBV5-1	CASSYGTTVEYTIYF	TGCGCCAGCAGCTACGGGACTACCGTTGAATACACCATATATTTT
TRBJ2-2	14	NA	NA	TRBV19	CASSTQGGAGELFF	TGTGCCAGTAGTACCCAGGGAGGTGCCGGGGAGCTGTTTTTT
TRBJ1-2	13	once	NA	TRBV6-5	CASSYSSGVGYTF	TGTGCCAGCAGTTACTCGTCAGGGGTTGGCTACACCTTC
TRBJ1-1	14	once	NA	TRBV9	CASSVGVSNTEAFF	TGTGCCAGCAGCGTCGGGGTTTCGAACACTGAAGCTTTCTTT
TRBJ2-3	16	NA	TRBD2	TRBV19	CASSIIGGVGTDTQYF	TGTGCCAGTAGTATCATTGGGGGGGTTGGCACAGATACGCAGTATTTT
TRBJ1-1	14	NA	NA	TRBV27	CASSSGNMNTEAFF	TGTGCCAGCAGTTCAGGCAACATGAACACTGAAGCTTTCTTT
TRBJ1-5	12	NA	NA	TRBV4-1	CASSQEAGPQHF	TGCGCCAGCAGCCAAGAAGCGGGGCCCCAGCATTTT
TRBJ1-2	14	NA	TRBD1	TRBV5-1	CASSLEGQGYGYTF	TGCGCCAGCAGCTTGGAAGGACAGGGCTATGGCTACACCTTC
TRBJ2-3	16	once	NA	TRBV5-1	CASSFSLAGETDTQYF	TGCGCCAGCAGCTTTTCACTCGCAGGGGAAACAGATACGCAGTATTTT
TRBJ2-2	14	NA	NA	TRBV5-4	CASSLRGGSGELFF	TGTGCCAGCAGCTTGCGCGGGGGCTCCGGGGAGCTGTTTTTT
TRBJ1-6	14	NA	TRBD1	TRBV7-9	CASSDRDSNSPLHF	TGTGCCAGCAGCGACCGGGACAGTAATTCACCCCTCCACTTT
TRBJ2-3	16	NA	NA	TRBV9	CASSVGTDPSTDTQYF	TGTGCCAGCAGCGTAGGGACAGACCCTAGCACAGATACGCAGTATTTT